Described below is a single TCR beta chain sequence and its context. This sample was taken from a study of CD8 T cells in Susac syndrome. After extraction with the RNeasy kit, roughly 0.45 to 1 ug of the RNA was reverse transcribed using random hexamers. Amplification of TCR beta CDR3 was carried out by immunoSEQ multiplex PCR, which covered 54 Vbeta and 13 Jbeta segments. TCRdb re-called the immunoSEQ multiplex PCR reads through MiXCR, storing one row per CDR3 protein. In the table there are roughly 120,000 distinct CDR3 sequences, roughly 97% of which are singletons. The T cells that were sequenced for TCR beta were CD8+ and CD4+ cells from blood. Bulk CD8+ and CD4+ cells came from magnetic negative isolation; CD8+ TEMRA by FACS. The CDR3 runs 15 residues. The germline CDR1 and CDR2 sequences are MGHRA and YSYEKL. V lost 3 bases and J lost 5, with 17 bases in between.

The sequence was collected from a human donor in good health. Sequencing input: CD4+ T cells from PBMCs. The chain carries TRBV4-1 and TRBJ2-7; a possible D gene is TRBD1 (5 bases). The CDR3 DNA reads TGCGCCAGCAGCCATCCAATTGCCAGGGTCAACGAGCAGTACTTC. It specifies CASSHPIARVNEQYF.